This TCR beta chain was sequenced in a study of metastatic and nonmetastatic thyroid tumors. Study-level background: Repertoires were compared across blood and tumor or nodule tissue from malignant and benign thyroid patients.

CDR1 MGHRA and CDR2 YSYEKL come from the germline V gene. The CDR3 runs 18 residues. V lost 6 bases and J lost 0; bases outside the gene matches: 10. This clone was seen ten or more times. The antigen remains unidentified. Study-level points and caveats: Patients with malignant thyroid tumors reportedly had significantly higher TCR beta diversity than those with benign nodules, in blood and tumor.

With MiXCR, TCRdb reprocessed the PCR reads. This table has 35,000 to 50,000 clones, about 4% appearing once. Nobody among the patients had been given any treatment before thyroid surgery. The TCR sequence derives from a female donor with papillary thyroid cancer or a benign thyroid nodule (not recorded which). Some clones in this sample may be carry-over from other donors' samples. The sequencing input was blood. This chain connects TRBV4-1 to TRBJ2-5, with TRBD2 identical over 13 bases. CDR3 region: CASSLTGTSGAYQETQYF. CDR3 bases: TGCGCCAGCAGTTTGACCGGGACTAGCGGGGCCTACCAAGAGACCCAGTACTTC.